This T cell receptor beta chain was sequenced for a study of blood T cell repertoires in COVID-19. Study-wide background: The study drew acute and convalescent COVID-19 samples from the United States, Italy and Spain. From T cells, B-cell-depleted T cells, or PBMCs came the material, which was cDNA or gDNA.

The method was immunoSEQ multiplex PCR; TCRdb's version includes in-frame clones alone and lacks a portion of them. The sample carries roughly 300,000 clones, 80% to 90% recorded once. This CDR3 spans 13 amino acids. V gave up 11 bases and J gave up 4 bases; unmatched junction bases: 11. Germline V gene data show CDR1 as MNHEY and CDR2 as SVGAGI. Patients at the Seattle site were enrolled during active infection and followed longitudinally. This clone has just a few counts. The specimen sequenced was peripheral blood. The genes are TRBV6-5 and TRBJ2-7; 7 nucleotides agree with TRBD1. This TCR came from a woman in her twenties or thirties with COVID-19, enrolled during active disease. Written as DNA, the CDR3 is TGTGCCGGGTCCAGGGGGAGAGAGTACGAGCAGTACTTC. It codes for CAGSRGREYEQYF.